These 5 T cell receptor beta chains were all obtained from the same sample, sequenced in a study of siplizumab effects on memory and regulatory T cells. The assay was immunoSEQ multiplex PCR, and TCRdb's table has in-frame clones only and misses some. The sample yields over 95,000 clones, roughly 93% seen once. Sequencing was carried out using non-Treg CD4+ T cells sorted from blood. The receptors were sampled from a human donor in good health.

This clone has only one observation. The J gene is TRBJ1-2, the V gene TRBV10-3; D ambiguous. CDR1 and CDR2 from the germline V gene are ENHRY and SYGVKD. V lost 6 bases, J lost 0 bases, and 11 bases lay in between. There are 14 residues in the CDR3. This chain's CDR3 is CAIRGPVANYGYTF. CDR3 coding DNA: TGTGCCATCAGGGGTCCAGTTGCTAACTATGGCTACACCTTC.

This clone was observed once. This rearrangement joins TRBV2 to TRBJ2-1; the D is unclear. From germline, CDR1 is SNHLY and CDR2 FYNNEI. V was cut by 1 base and J by 4 bases, with 5 bases left in between. This CDR3 contains 13 residues. The CDR3 DNA follows: TGTGCCAGCAGTGAAGGGAGATACAATGAGCAGTTCTTC. Amino acids: CASSEGRYNEQFF.

This sequence joins TRBV4-1 and TRBJ1-1; D perhaps matches TRBD1 (5 bases). Between the trimmed V and J ends, which lost 0 bases and 4 bases, there was a span of 15 bases. Germline V gene lookup returns CDR1 MGHRA and CDR2 YSYEKL. The CDR3 has 16 amino acids. Written as DNA, the CDR3 is TGCGCCAGCAGCCAAGAGCAGGGTCAGAGGGGCACTGAAGCTTTCTTT. Protein sequence: CASSQEQGQRGTEAFF.

The chain carries TRBV23-1 and TRBJ2-5; unclear D gene. TRBV23-1 has ORF status, its function being uncertain. Trimming shortened V by 4 bases and J by 2 bases, and 17 bases separated the two germline ends. CDR3 length: 16 residues. The CDR3 DNA sequence: TGCGCCAGCAGTCTGCATCGGGCTGCGTGGCAAGAGACCCAGTACTTC. This sequence encodes CASSLHRAAWQETQYF.

The chain recombines TRBV18 with TRBJ1-2, with a tentative D call TRBD1 (6 bases). Trimming stripped 5 bases from V and 2 bases from J, with 15 bases between. Germline V gives CDR1 KGHSH, CDR2 LQKENI. The CDR3 is made up of 15 amino acids. The CDR3 bases are TGTGCCAGCTCAAGGGGGGGACAACTCAACTATGGCTACACCTTC. It yields the protein CASSRGGQLNYGYTF.